This TCR beta chain was identified during a study of identical twins. General observations from the study: Among out-of-frame alpha sequences shared by twins, low generation probability occurred in excess.

TCRdb reprocessed the 5' RACE reads with MiXCR, giving one entry per CDR3 protein. The repertoire holds about 240,000 distinct CDR3 sequences, with about 10% as singletons. The CDR3 totals 12 residues. V was cut by 1 base and J by 4 bases, with 5 bases left in between. Germline V gives CDR1 LNHNV, CDR2 YYDKDF (reference sequence). This clonotype was found many times. The target antigen is unknown. The chain links TRBV15 to TRBJ2-7, with no clear D. This TCR was recovered from a man between 45 and 60 years old in good health. Material: memory T cells sorted from blood. CDR3 nucleotide sequence: TGTGCCACCAGCAGAGGGAATTACGAGCAGTACTTC. The encoded protein is CATSRGNYEQYF.